Presented here are 31 T cell receptor beta chains from one specimen sequenced in a study of cytomegalovirus exposure and HLA in healthy donors. In the PCR, 60 Vbeta and 13 Jbeta primers were used. Profiled with immunoSEQ multiplex PCR; TCRdb holds only in-frame clones, not every one. Here the sample table reports about 190,000 clones. The source material was PBMCs. These receptors came from a man between 25 and 39 years old in good health and CMV-seronegative.

The chain is built from TRBV5-6 and TRBJ2-3; a possible D gene is TRBD1 (5 bases). V lost 3 bases and J 0 bases, leaving 11 bases between the germline ends. Germline V gives CDR1 SGHDT, CDR2 YYEEEE. This CDR3 spans 15 amino acids. For the CDR3, the DNA is TGTGCCAGCAGCTCAGGGATTTCTAGCACAGATACGCAGTATTTT. Encoded protein: CASSSGISSTDTQYF.

V is TRBV9 and J is TRBJ2-3; TRBD2 is a possible D gene (5 bases). The CDR3 sequence is 17 residues long. V gave up 0 bases and J gave up 3 bases, with 17 bases separating them. Per germline, CDR1 SGDLS and CDR2 YYNGEE. CDR3 sequence reads: CASSVGTGWRNTDTQYF. The CDR3 coding sequence is TGTGCCAGCAGCGTAGGGACGGGGTGGCGGAATACAGATACGCAGTATTTT.

CDR3 nucleotides: TGTGCCAGCTCACCCCCCAGTTCCCCCTACGAGCAGTACTTC. It is translated as CASSPPSSPYEQYF. The chain links TRBV18 to TRBJ2-7; D ambiguous. Germline CDR1 is KGHSH and CDR2 is LQKENI. V dropped 3 bases and J dropped 2 bases, with 11 bases sitting between them. The CDR3 runs to 14 residues.

V and J are TRBV19 and TRBJ1-1, with a weak D call TRBD1 (5 bases). The germline V gene has CDR1 LNHDA and CDR2 SQIVND (reference sequence). The CDR3 is 14 residues long. V was shortened by 6 bases and J by 3 bases, with 14 bases between the two germline ends. This CDR3 is CASRAGRQHTEAFF. The DNA of the CDR3 is TGTGCCAGTAGAGCAGGAAGACAGCACACTGAAGCTTTCTTT.

V is TRBV5-4 and J is TRBJ2-2; tentatively, D is TRBD1 (8 bases). Per germline, CDR1 SGHNT and CDR2 YYREEE (reference sequence). The CDR3 consists of 15 residues. V was cut by 10 bases and J by 2 bases, with 18 bases left in between. CDR3 amino acids: CAHSGTGRNTGELFF. DNA of the CDR3: TGTGCCCACAGCGGGACAGGAAGAAACACCGGGGAGCTGTTTTTT.

This chain joins TRBV27 and TRBJ1-1; D gene ambiguous. The germline CDR1 and CDR2 sequences are MNHEY and SMNVEV (reference sequence). V was pared by 2 bases and J by 6 bases, with 13 bases between. This CDR3 region has 14 residues. CDR3 in amino acids: CASSLDGGVPEAFF. CDR3 DNA: TGTGCCAGCAGTTTAGATGGCGGAGTCCCTGAAGCTTTCTTT.

The gene calls are TRBV11-3 and TRBJ1-2, with D perhaps matching TRBD1 (5 bases). Trimming took 8 bases from V and 4 from J, leaving 17 bases between them. The CDR3 is made up of 14 amino acids. Germline V lookup: CDR1 SGHNT, CDR2 YENEEA. CDR3 amino acids: CASGIQDGLYGYTF. The DNA for the CDR3 is TGTGCCAGCGGGATACAGGATGGGCTCTATGGCTACACCTTC.

The chain couples TRBV29-1 to TRBJ2-5; a possible D gene is TRBD2 (6 bases). The CDR3 extends over 12 amino acids. Germline V gives CDR1 SQVTM, CDR2 ANQGSEA. Trimming left V 7 bases short and J 2 bases short, with 11 bases between. DNA for the CDR3: TGCAGCGGCGGGGCGGATCAAGAGACCCAGTACTTC. Amino acid sequence: CSGGADQETQYF. The variable domain in full, completed from reference TRBV29-1 and TRBJ2-5, reads SAVISQKPSRDICQRGTSLTIQCQVDSQVTMMFWYRQQPGQSLTLIATANQGSEATYESGFVIDKFPISRPNLTFSTLTVSNMSPEDSSIYLCSGGADQETQYFGPGTRLLVL.

V usage is TRBV19 and J usage is TRBJ1-5; the match to TRBD1 covers 10 bases. With 7 bases clipped from V and 6 bases from J, the junction kept 15 bases outside the gene matches. Germline CDR1 LNHDA, CDR2 SQIVND (reference sequence). The CDR3 runs to 17 residues. This chain's CDR3 is CASNELGTGDWGQPQHF. CDR3 sequence (DNA): TGTGCCAGTAACGAACTCGGGACAGGGGATTGGGGTCAGCCCCAGCATTTT. Full variable domain (rest looked up from reference TRBV19 and TRBJ1-5): DGGITQSPKYLFRKEGQNVTLSCEQNLNHDAMYWYRQDPGQGLRLIYYSQIVNDFQKGDIAEGYSVSREKKESFPLTVTSAQKNPTAFYLCASNELGTGDWGQPQHFGDGTRLSIL.

This chain uses TRBV5-1 with TRBJ2-2; D might be TRBD1 (6 bases). Trimming removed 7 bases from V and 6 bases from J, with 13 bases in between. This CDR3 contains 13 residues. CDR1 SGHRS and CDR2 YFSETQ come from the germline V gene. CDR3 in amino acids: CASSPGEPGELFF. The CDR3 DNA follows: TGCGCCAGCTCCCCAGGGGAGCCCGGGGAGCTGTTTTTT.

The chain combines TRBV19 with TRBJ2-7; D possibly corresponds to TRBD2 (7 bases). The germline V gene encodes CDR1 LNHDA and CDR2 SQIVND (reference sequence). The V gene lost 6 bases and the J gene lost 6 bases, with 18 bases spanning the gap. CDR3 size: 14 residues. The CDR3: CASRRSAGAREQYF. In nucleotides, the CDR3 is TGTGCCAGTAGAAGGTCGGCGGGGGCGCGCGAGCAGTACTTC.

This chain links TRBV2 with TRBJ2-5; the D gene is possibly TRBD1 (6 bases). Germline V gives CDR1 SNHLY, CDR2 FYNNEI. V gave up 3 bases and J gave up 5 bases, with 13 bases separating them. The CDR3 runs to 14 residues. CDR3 residues: CASSDRTAGETQYF. CDR3 DNA sequence: TGTGCCAGCAGTGATAGGACAGCTGGGGAGACCCAGTACTTC.

The rearrangement joins TRBV4-3 to TRBJ2-7, with 10 bases lining up with TRBD2. J lost 3 bases, V lost 3 bases, and 5 bases had no gene match. From germline, CDR1 is LGHNA and CDR2 YSLEER. CDR3 length: 15 residues. The CDR3 nucleotides read TGCGCCAGCAGCCAGGGACTAGCGTCGGACTACGAGCAGTACTTC. It specifies CASSQGLASDYEQYF.

The V and J genes are TRBV29-1 and TRBJ2-1; D is unresolved. V lost 4 bases and J lost 4, with 17 bases in between. The CDR3 is made up of 15 amino acids. Germline CDR1 SQVTM, CDR2 ANQGSEA. The CDR3 sequence is CSVVGAESTYNEQFF. For the CDR3, the DNA is TGCAGCGTTGTTGGCGCGGAGTCTACTTACAATGAGCAGTTCTTC.

CDR3 DNA: TGTGCCAGCAGTTCATACAGGGATCGCGATGGCTACACCTTC. This encodes CASSSYRDRDGYTF. V gene TRBV6-5 combines with J gene TRBJ1-2, with D possibly matching TRBD1 (6 bases). The CDR3 totals 14 residues. V dropped 4 bases and J dropped 6 bases, with 15 bases sitting between them. The V gene's germline CDR1 is MNHEY and CDR2 SVGAGI.

The chain is built from TRBV20-1 and TRBJ2-1; TRBD2 aligns across 10 bases. This CDR3 is 11 amino acids long. The germline CDR1 and CDR2 sequences are DFQATT and SNEGSKA (reference sequence). For the CDR3, the DNA is TGCAGAGCGGGAGGGTCCAATGAGCAGTTCTTC. This gives the protein CRAGGSNEQFF.

This rearrangement joins TRBV7-8 to TRBJ2-1; 11 nucleotides line up with TRBD2. CDR1 and CDR2 from the germline V gene are SGHVS and FQNEAQ. The trim removed 5 bases at V and 6 bases at J, leaving 6 bases unmatched. The CDR3 loop spans 15 amino acids. The CDR3 sequence is CASSLTSGGTNEQFF. In nucleotides, the CDR3 is TGTGCCAGCAGCCTCACTAGCGGGGGTACCAATGAGCAGTTCTTC. The full variable domain, rest sourced from reference TRBV7-8 and TRBJ2-1, is GAGVSQSPRYKVAKRGQDVALRCDPISGHVSLFWYQQALGQGPEFLTYFQNEAQLDKSGLPSDRFFAERPEGSVSTLKIQRTQQEDSAVYLCASSLTSGGTNEQFFGPGTRLTVL.

The rearrangement links TRBV25-1 to TRBJ2-5; 7 positions match TRBD1. The V gene's germline CDR1 is MGHDK and CDR2 SYGVNS. This CDR3 region has 13 residues. The ends lost 6 bases at V and 3 bases at J; junction bases unmatched: 4. In DNA, the CDR3 is TGTGCCAGCAGCTGGACAGGAGAAGAGACCCAGTACTTC. Protein: CASSWTGEETQYF.

This rearrangement joins TRBV29-1 to TRBJ2-5, with no clear D. V shed 4 bases and J shed 5 bases, with 20 bases lying between them. The CDR3 spans 15 residues. Germline V gene data show CDR1 as SQVTM and CDR2 as ANQGSEA. This CDR3 reads CSVVLNGLGSETQYF. The DNA of the CDR3 is TGCAGCGTTGTTTTAAATGGCCTAGGAAGCGAGACCCAGTACTTC. The full variable domain, with the rest looked up from reference TRBV29-1 and TRBJ2-5, is SAVISQKPSRDICQRGTSLTIQCQVDSQVTMMFWYRQQPGQSLTLIATANQGSEATYESGFVIDKFPISRPNLTFSTLTVSNMSPEDSSIYLCSVVLNGLGSETQYFGPGTRLLVL.

The chain carries TRBV7-9 and TRBJ1-4, with D perhaps matching TRBD1 (5 bases). Germline loops: CDR1 SEHNR, CDR2 FQNEAQ (reference sequence). The length of the CDR3 is 14 residues. Trimming removed 5 bases from V and 7 bases from J, with 14 bases in between. The CDR3, as DNA: TGTGCCAGCAGCCTAAGCACAGGAAGTGAAAAACTGTTTTTT. Translation gives CASSLSTGSEKLFF. The full variable domain, completed using reference TRBV7-9 and TRBJ1-4, is DTGVSQNPRHKITKRGQNVTFRCDPISEHNRLYWYRQTLGQGPEFLTYFQNEAQLEKSRLLSDRFSAERPKGSFSTLEIQRTEQGDSAMYLCASSLSTGSEKLFFGSGTQLSVL.

The V gene is TRBV2, the J gene TRBJ1-3, with D tentatively TRBD1 (6 bases). Germline-derived CDR1 and CDR2 are SNHLY and FYNNEI. Trimming took off 0 bases at V and 3 bases at J, with 12 bases between the two ends. This CDR3 has 16 residues. The CDR3 nucleotides are TGTGCCAGCAGTGAAGCGACAGGTTTTTATGGAAACACCATATATTTT. Its translation is CASSEATGFYGNTIYF.

The V call is TRBV4-3, the J call TRBJ2-1, with unresolved D. The ends were cut back, 0 bases at V and 5 bases at J, with 8 bases in the middle. CDR3 size: 14 residues. Germline V gene lookup returns CDR1 LGHNA and CDR2 YSLEER. The CDR3 DNA reads as TGCGCCAGCAGCCAAGAACAGATACACAATGAGCAGTTCTTC. As protein: CASSQEQIHNEQFF.

This chain uses TRBV11-3 with TRBJ2-7, with a weak D call TRBD2 (6 bases). The CDR3 spans 16 residues. Germline V gives CDR1 SGHNT, CDR2 YENEEA. Trimming shortened V by 1 base and J by 4 bases, and 17 bases separated the two germline ends. The CDR3 region is CASSLGGVAGRYEQYF. CDR3 in DNA: TGTGCCAGCAGCTTAGGGGGTGTCGCGGGGAGGTACGAGCAGTACTTC.

V is TRBV30 and J is TRBJ1-2; tentatively, D is TRBD1 (6 bases). Germline V gives CDR1 GTSNPN, CDR2 SVGIG (reference sequence). Trimming stripped 3 bases from V and 8 bases from J, with 19 bases between. This CDR3 is 14 amino acids long. CDR3 in amino acids: CAWSGLGTFGGYTF. In nucleotides, the CDR3 is TGTGCCTGGAGCGGCCTCGGGACATTCGGGGGCTACACCTTC.

The chain recombines TRBV5-6 with TRBJ1-2; D might be TRBD1 (5 bases). Germline lookup yields CDR1 SGHDT and CDR2 YYEEEE. V was cut by 3 bases and J by 3 bases, with 15 bases left in between. This CDR3 region has 15 residues. The CDR3 nucleotides read TGTGCCAGCAGCTCTGGCGGGGCTTGGGACTATGGCTACACCTTC. Translated: CASSSGGAWDYGYTF.

The chain has TRBV5-1 and TRBJ1-1, with 7 positions matching TRBD1. CDR3 length: 15 residues. Per the germline V gene, CDR1 is SGHRS and CDR2 is YFSETQ. The V segment lost 4 bases and the J segment 4 bases; nucleotides outside the gene matches: 10. CDR3 DNA: TGCGCCAGCAGCCGGGAGACAGGGTTGAGCACTGAAGCTTTCTTT. It specifies CASSRETGLSTEAFF.

The rearrangement links TRBV5-1 to TRBJ2-5, with D tentatively TRBD2 (5 bases). This CDR3 spans 13 amino acids. With 7 bases removed from V and 2 bases from J, the gap between germline ends came to 12 bases. Germline V gives CDR1 SGHRS, CDR2 YFSETQ. The CDR3 is CASGSWGQETQYF. The CDR3 DNA follows: TGCGCCAGCGGGAGTTGGGGACAAGAGACCCAGTACTTC.

V usage is TRBV7-9 and J usage is TRBJ1-1; possible D gene TRBD1, 5 bases. CDR1 SEHNR and CDR2 FQNEAQ come from the germline V gene (reference sequence). Trimming left V 5 bases short and J 3 bases short, with 13 bases between. The CDR3 is made up of 14 amino acids. The CDR3 loop is CASSPTADYTEAFF. For the CDR3, the DNA is TGTGCCAGCAGCCCGACAGCCGATTACACTGAAGCTTTCTTT.

This chain uses TRBV11-2 with TRBJ1-2; TRBD1 matches 9 bases. Germline V gene lookup returns CDR1 SGHAT and CDR2 FQNNGV. CDR3 size: 16 residues. V shed 1 base and J 2 bases; nucleotides not matched to a gene: 5. This CDR3 reads CASSLAGTGKNYGYTF. CDR3 DNA: TGTGCCAGCAGCTTAGCTGGGACAGGGAAGAACTATGGCTACACCTTC.

On this clone itself: Mismatch with germline at one junction end may stem from a read error. Within the sample, other DNA sequences also encode this same CDR3. V gene TRBV9 combines with J gene TRBJ1-4; D perhaps matches TRBD1 (5 bases). Per the germline V gene, CDR1 is SGDLS and CDR2 is YYNGEE. The CDR3 totals 14 residues. CDR3 amino acids: CASSVGGWGEKLFF. In DNA form, the CDR3 reads TGTGCCAGCAGCGTCGGGGGGTGGGGTGAAAAACTGTTCTTT.

Here the CDR3 reads CASSPRQANQETQYF. CDR3 coding DNA: TGCGCCAGCAGCCCCCGACAGGCCAACCAAGAGACCCAGTACTTC. This chain connects TRBV5-1 to TRBJ2-5; D perhaps matches TRBD1 (6 bases). The CDR3 covers 15 residues. Germline V gene sequence: CDR1 SGHRS, CDR2 YFSETQ. Trimming took 4 bases from V and 0 from J, leaving 13 bases between them.